The rows below give T cell receptor beta chains drawn from one sample of a study of blood T cell repertoires in COVID-19. Assay: immunoSEQ multiplex PCR; the TCRdb copy retains only in-frame clones and omits some. Of 150,000 to 200,000 clones in the sample, approximately 90% were seen once. Sequencing was done on a sample of peripheral blood. The receptors derive from a man between 18 and 35 years old with active or convalescent COVID-19. CDR3s include the opening cysteine and the closing phenylalanine or tryptophan. A D gene is named only where the DNA matches it firmly. The size field is filled for only some rows; it gives once, few, many or a size class.

j_gene,abundance,v_gene,len,d_gene,CDR3aa,CDR3nt
TRBJ2-2,-,TRBV6-1,16,TRBD2,CASSETGLAGRGELFF,TGTGCCAGCAGTGAAACCGGGCTAGCGGGCCGCGGGGAGCTGTTTTTT
TRBJ2-2,-,TRBV19,14,TRBD1,CASSPGQGPGELFF,TGTGCCAGTAGCCCGGGACAGGGACCCGGGGAGCTGTTTTTT
TRBJ1-1,-,TRBV19,15,TRBD1,CASSGQGIENTEAFF,TGTGCCAGTAGCGGACAGGGGATTGAGAACACTGAAGCTTTCTTT
TRBJ2-2,-,TRBV27,16,TRBD2,CASSLLAGRNTGELFF,TGTGCCAGCAGTCTTCTAGCGGGACGGAACACCGGGGAGCTGTTTTTT
TRBJ1-5,-,TRBV12-3/TRBV12-4,13,TRBD1,CASSEQGGKPQHF,TGTGCCAGCAGTGAACAGGGGGGGAAGCCCCAGCATTTT
TRBJ2-1,-,TRBV4-3,22,TRBD2,CASSQDPSIIAGGPSSYNEQFF,TGCGCCAGCAGCCAAGATCCGAGTATTATAGCGGGAGGGCCGAGCTCCTACAATGAGCAGTTCTTC
TRBJ2-7,-,TRBV7-9,15,-,CASSSHNRLSYEQYF,TGTGCCAGCAGCTCACATAACAGATTGTCCTACGAGCAGTACTTC
TRBJ2-1,-,TRBV20-1,11,-,CSARVGGFQFF,TGCAGTGCTAGAGTTGGGGGGTTTCAGTTCTTC
TRBJ2-1,-,TRBV5-1,15,TRBD2,CASSLGGLQNNEQFF,TGCGCCAGCAGCTTGGGGGGACTACAAAACAATGAGCAGTTCTTC
TRBJ2-3,-,TRBV5-1,15,-,CASSRGSSGGNTQYF,TGCGCCAGCAGCCGGGGGTCGTCAGGGGGTAATACGCAGTATTTT
TRBJ2-1,-,TRBV9,16,-,CASSVEAGQRRNEQFF,TGTGCCAGCAGCGTTGAAGCGGGTCAAAGGCGCAATGAGCAGTTCTTC
TRBJ1-3,-,TRBV19,17,-,CASSIVGGRNSGNTIYF,TGTGCCAGTAGTATAGTAGGAGGTCGTAACTCTGGAAACACCATATATTTT
TRBJ2-5,-,TRBV5-6,17,TRBD2,CASSSGLAGGPMETQYF,TGTGCCAGCAGCTCGGGACTAGCGGGAGGGCCAATGGAGACCCAGTACTTC
TRBJ1-2,few,TRBV4-2,15,-,CASSQTSGGDYGYTF,TGTGCCAGCAGCCAAACTTCGGGGGGAGACTATGGCTACACCTTC
TRBJ2-1,-,TRBV19,14,TRBD1,CASTFLTGMGEQFF,TGTGCCAGTACCTTCTTGACAGGGATGGGGGAGCAGTTCTTC
TRBJ2-7,-,TRBV9,14,-,CASSVEQGFGEQYF,TGTGCCAGCAGCGTAGAGCAGGGCTTTGGCGAGCAGTACTTC
TRBJ1-1,-,TRBV5-4,14,-,CASSLVDSNTEAFF,TGTGCCAGCAGCTTGGTGGACTCTAACACTGAAGCTTTCTTT
TRBJ1-1,-,TRBV2,13,-,CASSDPQGAEAFF,TGTGCCAGCAGTGACCCACAGGGCGCTGAAGCTTTCTTT
TRBJ2-3,-,TRBV5-4,17,TRBD2,CASSNNPRSGGTDTQYF,TGTGCCAGCAGCAACAATCCACGTAGCGGGGGTACAGATACGCAGTATTTT
TRBJ2-1,-,TRBV5-6,14,TRBD1,CASSLIETGGEQFF,TGTGCCAGCAGCTTGATTGAGACAGGGGGTGAGCAGTTCTTC
TRBJ2-5,-,TRBV4-1,15,-,CASSQALGLGGTQYF,TGCGCCAGCAGCCAAGCACTAGGGCTCGGGGGGACCCAGTACTTC
TRBJ2-1,once,TRBV5-1,15,TRBD2,CASSLDSGGAALNFF,TGCGCCAGCAGCCTGGATAGCGGGGGGGCTGCCCTGAACTTCTTC
TRBJ2-7,-,TRBV7-9,16,TRBD1,CASSLTVGTGGDEQYF,TGTGCCAGCAGCTTAACGGTCGGGACAGGGGGAGACGAGCAGTACTTC
TRBJ2-5,-,TRBV6-6,16,TRBD2,CASTLTSGRSQETQYF,TGTGCCAGCACTCTAACTAGCGGGAGGTCGCAAGAGACCCAGTACTTC
TRBJ2-1,-,TRBV18,17,TRBD2,CASSLTGSGRNHNEQFF,TGTGCCAGCTCACTCACGGGTAGCGGGAGGAACCACAATGAGCAGTTCTTC
TRBJ2-1,few,TRBV24-1,15,-,CATRAGTPTYNEQFF,TGTGCCACCAGGGCCGGGACACCTACCTACAATGAGCAGTTCTTC
TRBJ2-7,many,TRBV4-3,15,TRBD2,CASSQDLAGGYEQYF,TGCGCCAGCAGCCAAGATCTAGCGGGAGGCTACGAGCAGTACTTC
TRBJ1-1,-,TRBV24-1,15,TRBD1,CATSDPSGQGDKAFF,TGTGCCACCAGTGACCCCTCCGGACAGGGTGATAAAGCTTTCTTT
TRBJ1-5,-,TRBV19,14,-,CASSIGQGNQPQHF,TGTGCCAGTAGTATAGGACAGGGCAATCAGCCCCAGCATTTT
TRBJ1-1,-,TRBV7-2,11,-,CASSFFAEAFF,TGTGCCAGCAGCTTTTTCGCTGAAGCTTTCTTT
TRBJ1-2,-,TRBV6-2/TRBV6-3,14,TRBD1,CASSMLDRDHGYTF,TGTGCCAGCAGTATGCTCGACAGGGATCATGGCTACACCTTC
TRBJ2-1,once,TRBV19,13,TRBD1,CASSGTAYNEQFF,TGTGCCAGTAGTGGGACAGCTTACAATGAGCAGTTCTTC
TRBJ2-7,-,TRBV7-8,13,TRBD1,CASSTDRDYEQYF,TGTGCCAGCAGCACGGACAGGGACTACGAGCAGTACTTC
TRBJ2-7,-,TRBV30,12,-,CAWGPGVLEQYF,TGTGCCTGGGGGCCCGGAGTGCTCGAGCAGTACTTC
TRBJ2-2,-,TRBV21-1,14,-,CASSLGGNTGELFF,TGTGCCAGCAGCCTAGGGGGGAACACCGGGGAGCTGTTTTTT
TRBJ2-2,-,TRBV5-6,18,TRBD2,CASSRFILAGEHTGELFF,TGTGCCAGCAGCCGATTTATTCTAGCGGGGGAGCACACCGGGGAGCTGTTTTTT
TRBJ1-1,few,TRBV7-8,16,-,CASSLEQQVISGKAFF,TGTGCCAGCAGCTTAGAACAACAGGTCATCTCAGGGAAAGCTTTCTTT
TRBJ2-2,-,TRBV7-8,17,-,CASSLRSAGSNTGELFF,TGTGCCAGCAGCTTACGGTCGGCGGGGTCGAACACCGGGGAGCTGTTTTTT
TRBJ1-6,few,TRBV12-3/TRBV12-4,13,-,CASSLSEGSPLHF,TGTGCCAGCAGTCTCAGCGAAGGTTCACCCCTCCACTTT
TRBJ1-3,-,TRBV29-1,13,-,CSVVRVGGNTIYF,TGCAGCGTTGTTCGGGTCGGTGGAAACACCATATATTTT
TRBJ1-2,-,TRBV19,15,TRBD1,CASSATGVISYGYTF,TGTGCCAGTAGTGCGACAGGGGTAATAAGCTATGGCTACACCTTC
TRBJ1-4,-,TRBV5-1,14,-,CASRPDSNNEKLFF,TGCGCCAGCAGACCGGACAGCAATAATGAAAAACTGTTTTTT